This T cell receptor (beta chain) comes out of a study of blood T cells in healthy people across ages. The CDR3 loop spans 15 amino acids. V was shortened by 6 bases and J by 4 bases, with 18 bases between the two germline ends. Germline V gene data show CDR1 as MDHEN and CDR2 as SYDVKM. The use of a sample-barcoded 5' primer and a J-beta primer mix characterized a second PCR of roughly 6 to 11 cycles. In TCRdb, the 5' RACE reads were re-called with MiXCR into one record per CDR3 protein. The sample carries 1.5 million or so distinct CDR3 sequences, under 55% recorded once. The sequence came from a woman aged 18 to 35 in good health. This chain joins TRBV28 and TRBJ1-1; a possible D gene is TRBD1 (6 bases). The sequenced material came from blood. The CDR3 sequence: CASRTEGEGGTEAFF. CDR3 DNA sequence: TGTGCCAGCAGAACGGAGGGGGAAGGAGGCACTGAAGCTTTCTTT.